What follows describes a single T cell receptor beta chain. The repertoire was sequenced with immunoSEQ multiplex PCR; TCRdb's copy has only in-frame clones and lacks some. There are about 96,000 clones in the sample; about 92% occur only once, and 1.5% to 2% lies in the top ten. With V trimmed by 3 bases and J by 5 bases, 3 bases remained unmatched. CDR3 length: 12 residues. Germline CDR1 SQVTM, CDR2 ANQGSEA. The data belong to a study of OX40 agonist ivuxolimab in advanced cancers. The sequenced sample was CD4+ or CD8+ T cells sorted from blood, obtained in a trial of the OX40 agonist ivuxolimab. This receptor was taken from an adult with an advanced solid tumor such as melanoma, head and neck, liver or kidney cancer. The gene calls are TRBV29-1 and TRBJ1-2, with 7 bases fitting TRBD1. The CDR3 nucleotides read TGCAGCGTTGAGACAGGGAGGTATGGCTACACCTTC. It codes for CSVETGRYGYTF.